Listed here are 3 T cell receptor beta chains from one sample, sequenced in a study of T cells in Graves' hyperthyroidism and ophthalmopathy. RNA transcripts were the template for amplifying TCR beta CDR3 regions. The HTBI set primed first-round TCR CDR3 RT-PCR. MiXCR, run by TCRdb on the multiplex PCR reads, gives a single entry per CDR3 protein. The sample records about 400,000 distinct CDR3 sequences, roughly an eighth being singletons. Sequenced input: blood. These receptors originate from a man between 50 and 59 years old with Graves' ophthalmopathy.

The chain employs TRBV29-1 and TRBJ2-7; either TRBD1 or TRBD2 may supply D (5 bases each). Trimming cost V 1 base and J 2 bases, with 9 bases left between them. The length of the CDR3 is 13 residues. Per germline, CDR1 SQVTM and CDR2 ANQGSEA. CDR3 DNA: TGCAGCGTTGAAGGGGGGTGGCCCTACGAGCAGTACTTC. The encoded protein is CSVEGGWPYEQYF.

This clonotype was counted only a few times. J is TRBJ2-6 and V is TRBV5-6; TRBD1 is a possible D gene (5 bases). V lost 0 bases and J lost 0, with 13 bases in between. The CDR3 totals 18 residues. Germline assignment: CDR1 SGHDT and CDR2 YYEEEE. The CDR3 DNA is TGTGCCAGCAGCTTGGAAGGCAGGGTGATCTCTGGGGCCAACGTCCTGACTTTC. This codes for CASSLEGRVISGANVLTF.

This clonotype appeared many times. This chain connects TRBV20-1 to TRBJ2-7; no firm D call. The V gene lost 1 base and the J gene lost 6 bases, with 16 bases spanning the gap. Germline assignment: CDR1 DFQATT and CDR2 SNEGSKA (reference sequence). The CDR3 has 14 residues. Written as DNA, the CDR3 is TGCAGTGCTAGAGTATCGACCCGTCTAGGCGAGCAGTACTTC. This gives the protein CSARVSTRLGEQYF.